The next 14 T cell receptor beta chains were all read from a single sample in a study of beta chain features in type 1 diabetes. Of the isolated RNA, all was reverse transcribed, and so the sequenced material was expressed TCRB transcripts. Sequencing was performed with immunoSEQ multiplex PCR; in TCRdb, only in-frame clones are kept and a portion is missing. The table has some 150,000 clones, roughly 11% seen once; the top ten hold approximately 2%. Sequenced material: central memory CD4+ T cells from blood. The receptor set was obtained from a man younger than 30 in good health.

The genes are TRBV7-2 and TRBJ2-4; D not certain. Germline CDR1 is SGHTA and CDR2 is FQGNSA. The V and J ends lost 1 base and 0 bases respectively, with 7 bases between them. This CDR3 region has 15 residues. CDR3 sequence (DNA): TGTGCCAGCAGCTTAGATACGCTAGCCAAAAACATTCAGTACTTC. This gives the protein CASSLDTLAKNIQYF.

This clone was observed a few times. This sequence joins TRBV5-6 and TRBJ2-1; maybe TRBD1 (6 bases). The germline gives CDR1 SGHDT, CDR2 YYEEEE. The CDR3 totals 12 residues. Trimming took off 6 bases at V and 9 bases at J, with 13 bases between the two ends. The CDR3 coding sequence is TGTGCCAGCACCGGAAACAGGGCTGAGCAGTTCTTC. It codes for CASTGNRAEQFF.

In its sample, this clone was seen a few times. This chain joins TRBV6-1 and TRBJ2-5, with a weak D call TRBD1 (6 bases). V lost 8 bases, J lost 3 bases, and 19 bases lay in between. CDR3 size: 15 residues. From germline, CDR1 is MNHNS and CDR2 SASEGT. The CDR3 DNA sequence: TGTGCCAGCCGACCCGTATGGACAGCGAAAGAGACCCAGTACTTC. It specifies CASRPVWTAKETQYF.

The chain joins TRBV4-2 to TRBJ2-1, with D perhaps matching TRBD1 (5 bases). This CDR3 region has 12 residues. V lost 0 bases to trimming and J lost 14 bases, with 11 bases between them. Looked up from germline, CDR1 is LGHNA and CDR2 is YNFKEQ. The CDR3 is CASSQDRRREFF. The CDR3 coding sequence is TGTGCCAGCAGCCAAGATCGGCGCAGGGAGTTCTTC.

This clone has just a few counts. Other nucleotide sequences in the sample specify the same CDR3. CDR3 coding DNA: TGCAGCGTTGTGGGGGGCAACTACGAGCAGTACTTC. It translates to CSVVGGNYEQYF. V gene TRBV29-1 combines with J gene TRBJ2-7; D may correspond to TRBD1 or TRBD2 (6 bases each). Trimming removed 4 bases from V and 3 bases from J, with 10 bases in between. The CDR3 runs to 12 residues. The V gene's germline CDR1 is SQVTM and CDR2 ANQGSEA.

This clone has a handful of counts. V gene TRBV7-9 combines with J gene TRBJ1-1; D is unclear. Germline V gives CDR1 SEHNR, CDR2 FQNEAQ (reference sequence). CDR3 size: 11 residues. Trimming shortened V by 7 bases and J by 8 bases, and 11 bases separated the two germline ends. The CDR3 coding sequence is TGTGCCAGCACCCGGGATCTGGAAGCTTTCTTT. Its translation: CASTRDLEAFF.

The chain joins TRBV7-9 to TRBJ1-1, with 10 bases fitting TRBD1. The V gene end was trimmed by 1 base and the J gene end by 6 bases; junction bases not matched to a gene: 2. Looked up from germline, CDR1 is SEHNR and CDR2 is FQNEAQ (reference sequence). The CDR3 spans 14 residues. The CDR3: CASSLGQGAPEAFF. CDR3 bases: TGTGCCAGCAGCTTAGGACAGGGGGCCCCTGAAGCTTTCTTT.

This clone was counted only a few times. CDR3 sequence reads: CASSDGRRKNYGYTF. The CDR3 coding sequence is TGTGCCAGCAGTGACGGACGGAGAAAGAACTATGGCTACACCTTC. This chain uses TRBV25-1 with TRBJ1-2; no reliable D call. CDR3 length equals 15 residues. The V gene lost 3 bases and the J gene lost 2 bases, with 13 bases spanning the gap. Germline V gives CDR1 MGHDK, CDR2 SYGVNS.

This clone was seen a few times. The genes are TRBV9 and TRBJ2-1; 7 nucleotides agree with TRBD2. Germline assignment: CDR1 SGDLS and CDR2 YYNGEE. With V trimmed by 0 bases and J by 6 bases, 12 bases remained unmatched. The CDR3 loop spans 17 amino acids. The CDR3 is CASSVATGTNWGNEQFF. The CDR3 DNA reads as TGTGCCAGCAGCGTAGCTACCGGGACTAATTGGGGCAATGAGCAGTTCTTC. Complete variable domain (other parts from reference TRBV9 and TRBJ2-1): DSGVTQTPKHLITATGQRVTLRCSPRSGDLSVYWYQQSLDQGLQFLIQYYNGEERAKGNILERFSAQQFPDLHSELNLSSLELGDSALYFCASSVATGTNWGNEQFFGPGTRLTVL.

This clone occurred a few times. The rearrangement uses TRBV27 and TRBJ2-5; D unresolved. Germline V gives CDR1 MNHEY, CDR2 SMNVEV (reference sequence). The CDR3 runs 15 residues. V was shortened by 5 bases and J by 5 bases, with 18 bases between the two germline ends. The CDR3 region has the DNA TGTGCCAGCAGTACCTACCCTCTAGGAGCGGAGACCCAGTACTTC. Encoded protein: CASSTYPLGAETQYF.

V is TRBV7-2 and J is TRBJ1-3, with 8 bases lining up with TRBD1. From germline, CDR1 is SGHTA and CDR2 FQGNSA. CDR3 length: 15 residues. V shed 6 bases, J shed 0 bases, and the junction held 4 bases outside the gene matches. The CDR3 spells CASSTGGSSGNTIYF. CDR3 DNA: TGTGCCAGCAGTACAGGGGGGTCCTCTGGAAACACCATATATTTT.

The chain is built from TRBV10-3 and TRBJ2-3, with 9 bases identical to TRBD1. V shed 8 bases, J shed 0 bases, and the junction held 3 bases outside the gene matches. This CDR3 contains 14 residues. The germline V gene encodes CDR1 ENHRY and CDR2 SYGVKD. The DNA of the CDR3 is TGTGCCATCCGACAGGGGGTAAGCACAGATACGCAGTATTTT. Translating gives CAIRQGVSTDTQYF.

A few counts support this clone. J is TRBJ2-5 and V is TRBV6-1; D remains unclear. The CDR3 runs 12 residues. Germline loops: CDR1 MNHNS, CDR2 SASEGT. V was clipped by 5 bases and J by 4 bases, with 8 bases between them. The CDR3 spells CASSRRRETQYF. CDR3 nucleotide sequence: TGTGCCAGCAGTCGCCGGAGAGAGACCCAGTACTTC.

This clone ranks as medium-sized. In DNA, the CDR3 is TGTGCCAGCAGTCCCAGGGACAGCCGAGATACGCAGTATTTT. Translation gives CASSPRDSRDTQYF. This chain joins TRBV6-5 and TRBJ2-3; TRBD1 matches at 7 bases. The J segment lost 5 bases and the V segment lost 5 bases, leaving 7 bases of the junction unmatched. The CDR3 runs 14 residues. CDR1 and CDR2 (germline): MNHEY, SVGAGI.